The 29 T cell receptor beta chains given below trace back to one sample, sequenced in a study of blood T cell repertoires in COVID-19. This table comes from immunoSEQ multiplex PCR, and its TCRdb copy is limited to in-frame clones, with some not included. The table includes around 190,000 clones, approximately 90% detected once. Material for sequencing was peripheral blood. The receptors come from a man in his late teens or twenties who had recovered from COVID-19.

The V call is TRBV10-3, the J call TRBJ2-1; D possibly corresponds to TRBD2 (6 bases). V was shortened by 3 bases and J by 5 bases, with 17 bases between the two germline ends. The germline V gene encodes CDR1 ENHRY and CDR2 SYGVKD. The CDR3 has 16 residues. The CDR3, as DNA: TGTGCCATCAGTGAAACGGGTGGGGCGGGGAACAATGAGCAGTTCTTC. This gives the protein CAISETGGAGNNEQFF.

This chain joins TRBV10-3 and TRBJ2-5; 8 nucleotides align to TRBD2. The CDR3 is made up of 17 amino acids. From germline, CDR1 is ENHRY and CDR2 SYGVKD. Unmatched junction bases numbered 11, after V lost 0 bases and J lost 5 bases. CDR3 sequence: CAISESIAGGRGETQYF. The CDR3, as DNA: TGTGCCATCAGTGAGTCGATCGCGGGAGGACGAGGGGAGACCCAGTACTTC.

The CDR3 is CAISGKRRTERYEQYF. The CDR3 DNA reads TGTGCCATCAGTGGAAAGAGACGTACAGAAAGGTACGAGCAGTACTTC. The chain employs TRBV10-3 and TRBJ2-7; D is ambiguous. The ends were cut back, 4 bases at V and 4 bases at J, with 20 bases in the middle. CDR3 size: 16 residues. Looked up from germline, CDR1 is ENHRY and CDR2 is SYGVKD.

V is TRBV12-3 or TRBV12-4 and J is TRBJ1-1; D uncertain. V lost 6 bases and J lost 6, with 14 bases in between. This CDR3 has 13 residues. Written as DNA, the CDR3 is TGTGCCAGCAGCCCCAATATCGGAGCTGAAGCTTTCTTT. It yields the protein CASSPNIGAEAFF.

V usage is TRBV9 and J usage is TRBJ2-2; possible D gene TRBD2, 6 bases. This CDR3 contains 16 residues. Trimming shortened V by 0 bases and J by 3 bases, and 12 bases separated the two germline ends. Germline assignment: CDR1 SGDLS and CDR2 YYNGEE. CDR3 in amino acids: CASSVESWGDTGELFF. The CDR3 DNA follows: TGTGCCAGCAGCGTAGAGTCGTGGGGGGACACCGGGGAGCTGTTTTTT.

The chain couples TRBV5-4 to TRBJ2-5; the D gene is possibly TRBD1 (6 bases). This CDR3 is built from 14 residues. Trimming pared 5 bases from V and 1 base from J, leaving 12 bases between. Germline V gene sequence: CDR1 SGHNT, CDR2 YYREEE (reference sequence). The CDR3 coding sequence is TGTGCCAGCAGTCCTGGGACAACCCAAGAGACCCAGTACTTC. Protein: CASSPGTTQETQYF.

This chain uses TRBV19 with TRBJ2-1; possibly TRBD1 for D (5 bases). Trimming pared 4 bases from V and 10 bases from J, leaving 11 bases between. The CDR3 has 12 amino acids. Germline-derived CDR1 and CDR2 are LNHDA and SQIVND (reference sequence). The CDR3 bases are TGTGCCAGTAGTACCAGGGTAAGCGAGCAGTTCTTC. The encoded protein is CASSTRVSEQFF.

The chain has TRBV5-6 and TRBJ1-5, with TRBD1 matching 7 bases. The length of the CDR3 is 15 residues. The J segment lost 3 bases and the V segment lost 2 bases, leaving 5 bases of the junction unmatched. Looked up from germline, CDR1 is SGHDT and CDR2 is YYEEEE. The CDR3 sequence: CASSFLGTVNQPQHF. CDR3 DNA sequence: TGTGCCAGCAGCTTCCTCGGGACAGTCAATCAGCCCCAGCATTTT.

The chain is built from TRBV20-1 and TRBJ1-1; possibly TRBD1 for D (5 bases). The germline V and J ends were trimmed by 3 bases and 4 bases, with 24 bases remaining between them. Germline V gene sequence: CDR1 DFQATT, CDR2 SNEGSKA (reference sequence). The CDR3 has 17 amino acids. The CDR3 is CSASESGLGVGSTEAFF. CDR3 nucleotide sequence: TGCAGTGCTAGTGAGTCAGGGTTAGGAGTAGGATCCACTGAAGCTTTCTTT.

The rearrangement links TRBV27 to TRBJ2-1; 7 bases agree with TRBD2. V trimming: 4 bases; J trimming: 1 base; junction bases outside the gene matches: 7. The CDR3 extends over 16 amino acids. Germline V gene data show CDR1 as MNHEY and CDR2 as SMNVEV (reference sequence). The CDR3 sequence: CASSSPGSGSYNEQFF. For the CDR3, the DNA is TGTGCCAGCAGTTCCCCAGGTAGCGGGTCCTACAATGAGCAGTTCTTC.

CDR3 bases: TGTGCCAGCAGTTTCCAGGGGCCCTACGAGCAGTACTTC. This translates into CASSFQGPYEQYF. The rearrangement links TRBV28 to TRBJ2-7, with D possibly matching TRBD1 (6 bases). V was shortened by 3 bases and J by 2 bases, with 8 bases between the two germline ends. The length of the CDR3 is 13 residues. CDR1 is MDHEN and CDR2 is SYDVKM in the germline V gene.

The chain combines TRBV3-1 (or the pseudogene TRBV3-2) with TRBJ1-5; TRBD1 matches at 8 bases. J gave up 6 bases and V 3 bases, and 7 bases lay outside the gene matches. The CDR3 loop spans 15 amino acids. CDR1 LGHDT and CDR2 YNNKEL come from the germline V gene (reference sequence). The CDR3 sequence is CASSQNGQGGQPQHF. DNA of the CDR3: TGTGCCAGCAGCCAGAACGGACAGGGAGGTCAGCCCCAGCATTTT.

The table lists this clone with a few counts. The rearrangement joins TRBV6-5 to TRBJ1-1; 9 bases fit TRBD1. The germline V gene has CDR1 MNHEY and CDR2 SVGAGI. With V trimmed by 5 bases and J by 6 bases, 10 bases remained unmatched. CDR3 length: 15 residues. CDR3 DNA: TGTGCCAGCAGTAAGACTGGGACAGGGACTTCTGAAGCTTTCTTT. Translating gives CASSKTGTGTSEAFF.

CDR3 sequence (DNA): TGTGCCAGCAGCCTCGTAGCGGGAGGCTCACAAGAGACCCAGTACTTC. Translated: CASSLVAGGSQETQYF. The chain recombines TRBV3-1 (or the pseudogene TRBV3-2) with TRBJ2-5; 10 nucleotides match TRBD2. The V and J ends lost 4 bases and 2 bases, in that order; junction bases with no gene match: 7. The CDR3 is made up of 16 amino acids. Germline V gene data show CDR1 as LGHDT and CDR2 as YNNKEL (reference sequence).

The J gene is TRBJ1-5, the V gene TRBV19; D uncertain. This CDR3 spans 14 amino acids. V was cut by 6 bases and J by 2 bases, with 11 bases left in between. The V gene's germline CDR1 is LNHDA and CDR2 SQIVND (reference sequence). The CDR3 nucleotides are TGTGCCAGTAGACCAGGAGGGCGCAATCAGCCCCAGCATTTT. It yields the protein CASRPGGRNQPQHF.

The chain recombines TRBV18 with TRBJ1-1; 7 nucleotides align to TRBD1. Germline-derived CDR1 and CDR2 are KGHSH and LQKENI. Losses at the gene ends were 6 bases for V and 3 bases for J; bases not matched to a gene: 7. This CDR3 has 14 amino acids. CDR3 residues: CASSTTGWDTEAFF. The CDR3 DNA follows: TGTGCCAGCTCCACGACAGGGTGGGACACTGAAGCTTTCTTT.

V is TRBV7-9 and J is TRBJ2-3, with D possibly being TRBD2 (5 bases). V was cut by 5 bases and J by 2 bases, with 17 bases left in between. CDR3 size: 16 residues. Germline assignment: CDR1 SEHNR and CDR2 FQNEAQ (reference sequence). The CDR3 reads CASSPTRVTNTDTQYF. The CDR3 DNA follows: TGTGCCAGCAGCCCCACGAGGGTTACTAACACAGATACGCAGTATTTT. Filled out from reference TRBV7-9 and TRBJ2-3, the complete variable domain reads DTGVSQNPRHKITKRGQNVTFRCDPISEHNRLYWYRQTLGQGPEFLTYFQNEAQLEKSRLLSDRFSAERPKGSFSTLEIQRTEQGDSAMYLCASSPTRVTNTDTQYFGPGTRLTVL.

This chain joins TRBV9 and TRBJ2-1; possibly TRBD2 for D (5 bases). This CDR3 is 12 amino acids long. V shed 2 bases and J shed 10 bases, with 10 bases lying between them. Looked up from germline, CDR1 is SGDLS and CDR2 is YYNGEE. The CDR3 sequence is CASSVLGGEQFF. CDR3 sequence (DNA): TGTGCCAGCAGCGTCCTAGGAGGCGAGCAGTTCTTC.

The V and J genes are TRBV29-1 and TRBJ1-1; TRBD1 is a possible D gene (6 bases). V was cut by 7 bases and J by 2 bases, with 14 bases left in between. Germline V gives CDR1 SQVTM, CDR2 ANQGSEA. This CDR3 region has 13 residues. The CDR3 coding sequence is TGCAGCGCTCAGGGGTTGCGAAACACTGAAGCTTTCTTT. Translation gives CSAQGLRNTEAFF.

This chain connects TRBV29-1 to TRBJ1-2; 7 nucleotides agree with TRBD1. V gave up 4 bases and J gave up 10 bases; unmatched junction bases: 6. This CDR3 contains 11 residues. Germline-derived CDR1 and CDR2 are SQVTM and ANQGSEA. The CDR3 DNA reads TGCAGCGTTGGACAGGGACCCCCCTACACCTTC. Its protein product is CSVGQGPPYTF.

J is TRBJ2-6 and V is TRBV29-1, with 8 bases fitting TRBD1. CDR1 and CDR2 from the germline V gene are SQVTM and ANQGSEA. This CDR3 comprises 19 residues. The junction had 12 bases not matched to a gene; V was cut back by 0 bases and J by 2 bases. The CDR3 protein is CSVEDSLGQGLTGANVLTF. CDR3 bases: TGCAGCGTTGAAGATAGTCTCGGACAGGGTCTAACTGGGGCCAACGTCCTGACTTTC. Using reference TRBV29-1 and TRBJ2-6 for the parts outside the CDR3, the full variable domain is SAVISQKPSRDICQRGTSLTIQCQVDSQVTMMFWYRQQPGQSLTLIATANQGSEATYESGFVIDKFPISRPNLTFSTLTVSNMSPEDSSIYLCSVEDSLGQGLTGANVLTFGAGSRLTVL.

The rearrangement joins TRBV5-1 to TRBJ1-3; tentative D call: TRBD1 (6 bases). Germline V gene lookup returns CDR1 SGHRS and CDR2 YFSETQ. CDR3 size: 14 residues. Trimming stripped 3 bases from V and 0 bases from J, with 7 bases between. The CDR3 nucleotides read TGCGCCAGCAGCTGGGACATCTCTGGAAACACCATATATTTT. As protein: CASSWDISGNTIYF.

This chain connects TRBV7-6 to TRBJ2-1, with D tentatively TRBD2 (6 bases). This CDR3 contains 14 residues. From germline, CDR1 is SGHVS and CDR2 FNYEAQ. Trimming shortened V by 5 bases and J by 4 bases, and 12 bases separated the two germline ends. CDR3 sequence reads: CASSPSGGYNEQFF. The CDR3, as DNA: TGTGCCAGCAGCCCTTCCGGGGGTTACAATGAGCAGTTCTTC.

CDR3: CSVAQGSSGANVLTF. The CDR3, as DNA: TGCAGCGTAGCACAGGGCTCCTCTGGGGCCAACGTCCTGACTTTC. V usage is TRBV29-1 and J usage is TRBJ2-6; a possible D gene is TRBD1 (6 bases). The CDR3 contains 15 residues. Per the germline V gene, CDR1 is SQVTM and CDR2 is ANQGSEA. Trimming took 6 bases from V and 0 from J, leaving 12 bases between them.

This clone was observed a few times. The chain is built from TRBV5-6 and TRBJ2-1; 12 nucleotides match TRBD1. This CDR3 region has 15 residues. V shed 4 bases and J 7 bases; nucleotides not matched to a gene: 6. From germline, CDR1 is SGHDT and CDR2 YYEEEE. CDR3 residues: CASSGGQGARNEQFF. In DNA, the CDR3 is TGTGCCAGCAGCGGGGGACAGGGGGCGCGAAATGAGCAGTTCTTC.

The chain uses TRBV6-2 or TRBV6-3 and TRBJ2-7; weak D call: TRBD1 (6 bases). The germline V and J ends were trimmed by 5 bases and 9 bases, with 17 bases remaining between them. The CDR3 runs to 13 residues. Germline V gene lookup returns CDR1 MNHEY and CDR2 SVGEGT. The CDR3 bases are TGTGCCAGCAGTGACCCGGGACAACAGGGGCAGTACTTC. Translated, it gives CASSDPGQQGQYF.

The V call is TRBV10-3, the J call TRBJ1-6, with TRBD1 as a possible D gene (6 bases). V lost 0 bases to trimming and J lost 5 bases, with 17 bases between them. This CDR3 contains 18 residues. In germline, CDR1 is ENHRY, CDR2 SYGVKD. DNA of the CDR3: TGTGCCATCAGTGAGTCGCTAGTTACAGGGAGAAATAATTCACCCCTCCACTTT. This gives the protein CAISESLVTGRNNSPLHF.

The chain is built from TRBV10-1 and TRBJ2-3, with a tentative D call TRBD1 (6 bases). CDR1 and CDR2 from the germline V gene are WNHNN and SYGVQD (reference sequence). The CDR3 extends over 13 amino acids. V gave up 5 bases and J gave up 4 bases, with 10 bases separating them. The CDR3 nucleotides read TGCGCCAGCAGTATACAGGGAGCAGATACGCAGTATTTT. Its translation is CASSIQGADTQYF.

The chain couples TRBV12-3 or TRBV12-4 to TRBJ2-1; D is undetermined. The CDR3 has 13 residues. Trimming cost V 2 bases and J 7 bases, with 9 bases left between them. CDR3 bases: TGTGCCAGCAGTTTACTACTCCGGAATGAGCAGTTCTTC. Translating gives CASSLLLRNEQFF.